These 32 T cell receptor beta chains originate from one sample sequenced in a study of vaccination effects on CD4 cells after COVID-19. These receptors have no known antigen. Viral peptide pools were used in the ViraFEST assay to expand antigen-specific CD4+ T cells, and sequencing came afterward. A roughly 10-day culture period preceded the isolation of CD4+ T cells. The person had PCR-confirmed SARS-CoV-2 infection between March and December 2020. Libraries were prepared by immunoSEQ multiplex PCR; TCRdb keeps only in-frame clonotypes and omits some of them. This sample has around 28,000 clones; 75% to 80% occur once, and the top ten carry about 19%. The specimen comprised CD4+ T cells from PBMCs cultured with HCoV-NL63 spike peptides, sampled before COVID-19 vaccination. Receptor source: a human donor who had a prior SARS-CoV-2 infection.

This chain uses TRBV4-2 with TRBJ2-1; 11 bases are shared with TRBD2. The germline gives CDR1 LGHNA, CDR2 YNFKEQ. V was clipped by 3 bases and J by 8 bases; unmatched bases: 9. The CDR3 is 16 amino acids. The DNA of the CDR3 is TGTGCCAGCAGCCACCCTTCTAGCGGGGGGATGGATGAGCAGTTCTTC. Translated: CASSHPSSGGMDEQFF.

V gene TRBV5-5 combines with J gene TRBJ1-2, with D unresolved. Trimming took 0 bases from V and 8 from J, leaving 20 bases between them. The CDR3 has 16 residues. The germline CDR1 and CDR2 sequences are SGHKS and YYEKEE (reference sequence). CDR3 bases: TGTGCCAGCAGCTTGGATCCAACAAGGACGTCGCGGGGCTACACCTTC. It specifies CASSLDPTRTSRGYTF.

The rearrangement joins TRBV2 to TRBJ1-5; no definite D call. V lost 2 bases and J lost 0, with 14 bases in between. Germline CDR1 is SNHLY and CDR2 is FYNNEI. The CDR3 length is 17 residues. CDR3 residues: CASSESHVIYSNQPQHF. DNA for the CDR3: TGTGCCAGCAGTGAAAGTCATGTAATCTATAGCAATCAGCCCCAGCATTTT.

V is TRBV18 and J is TRBJ1-2, with a tentative D call TRBD1 (5 bases). The V gene's germline CDR1 is KGHSH and CDR2 LQKENI. The V end was cut by 6 bases, the J end by 4 bases, with 15 bases between. This CDR3 has 14 amino acids. The CDR3 bases are TGTGCCAGCTCTCGCGGGGGAGAGGGCTATGGCTACACCTTC. This encodes CASSRGGEGYGYTF.

The CDR3, as DNA: TGTGCCATCAGTGAGTCGGAGAACACTGAAGCTTTCTTT. The encoded protein is CAISESENTEAFF. V usage is TRBV10-3 and J usage is TRBJ1-1; no clear D. The CDR3 is 13 amino acids. V lost 0 bases and J lost 1, with 3 bases in between. Germline V gene lookup returns CDR1 ENHRY and CDR2 SYGVKD.

This clone has more than one count but fewer than ten. The chain joins TRBV2 to TRBJ2-1, with TRBD1 matching 8 bases. Germline assignment: CDR1 SNHLY and CDR2 FYNNEI. J gave up 7 bases and V 6 bases, and 8 bases lay outside the gene matches. The CDR3 runs 14 residues. The CDR3 loop is CASSVEQGENEQFF. The CDR3 DNA reads TGTGCCAGCAGCGTCGAACAGGGGGAAAATGAGCAGTTCTTC.

This clone was seen only a few times. The gene calls are TRBV11-2 and TRBJ1-4, with D unclear. Trimming removed 2 bases at V and 8 bases at J, with 12 bases between. CDR3 size: 14 residues. CDR1 and CDR2 from the germline V gene are SGHAT and FQNNGV. The CDR3 protein is CASSLLGNAEKLFF. As DNA, the CDR3 is TGTGCCAGCAGCTTACTAGGGAACGCAGAAAAACTGTTTTTT.

The chain carries TRBV19 and TRBJ1-1, with D perhaps TRBD1 (5 bases). V was clipped by 0 bases and J by 7 bases, with 18 bases between them. Germline-derived CDR1 and CDR2 are LNHDA and SQIVND (reference sequence). The CDR3 sequence is 16 residues long. CDR3 amino acids: CASSIDLESGGNEAFF. DNA for the CDR3: TGTGCCAGTAGTATAGATCTAGAAAGTGGGGGAAATGAAGCTTTCTTT. Full variable domain (missing parts from reference TRBV19 and TRBJ1-1): DGGITQSPKYLFRKEGQNVTLSCEQNLNHDAMYWYRQDPGQGLRLIYYSQIVNDFQKGDIAEGYSVSREKKESFPLTVTSAQKNPTAFYLCASSIDLESGGNEAFFGQGTRLTVV.

The chain couples TRBV7-3 to TRBJ2-2; D call uncertain. Germline V lookup: CDR1 SGHTA, CDR2 FQGTGA. The CDR3 consists of 14 residues. V was shortened by 1 base and J by 5 bases, with 8 bases between the two germline ends. As DNA, the CDR3 is TGTGCCAGCAGCTTAAGACCAAGAACCGGGGAGCTGTTTTTT. This gives the protein CASSLRPRTGELFF.

This clone was counted a few times. The rearrangement links TRBV2 to TRBJ1-1, with a tentative D call TRBD1 (6 bases). Germline-derived CDR1 and CDR2 are SNHLY and FYNNEI. The CDR3 sequence is 14 residues long. V lost 5 bases, J lost 3 bases, and 13 bases lay in between. The CDR3: CASSKEGVDTEAFF. Written as DNA, the CDR3 is TGTGCCAGCAGTAAAGAGGGGGTGGACACTGAAGCTTTCTTT.

This chain uses TRBV5-1 with TRBJ1-5; D is possibly TRBD1 (5 bases). This CDR3 is 14 amino acids long. Germline CDR1 is SGHRS and CDR2 is YFSETQ. V was shortened by 4 bases and J by 3 bases, with 11 bases between the two germline ends. Here the CDR3 reads CASSPGDFNQPQHF. The CDR3 DNA sequence: TGCGCCAGCAGCCCCGGGGACTTCAATCAGCCCCAGCATTTT.

This clone has only a few counts. Its ends do not fully match the called genes, so a read error is possible. V and J are TRBV7-7 and TRBJ2-5; D might be TRBD1 (5 bases). The CDR3 sequence is 12 residues long. Germline CDR1 and CDR2: SSHAT and FNYEAQ (reference sequence). CDR3 in DNA: TGTGCTAGCAGCCCCAGGGCCGGGACCCAGTACTTC. Its protein is CASSPRAGTQYF. Together with reference TRBV7-7 and TRBJ2-5, the CDR3 gives the full variable domain: GAGVSQSPRYKVTKRGQDVTLRCDPISSHATLYWYQQALGQGPEFLTYFNYEAQPDKSGLPSDRFSAERPEGSISTLTIQRTEQRDSAMYRCASSPRAGTQYFGPGTRLLVL.

This clone has just a few counts. The V and J genes are TRBV2 and TRBJ1-4, with D unresolved. From germline, CDR1 is SNHLY and CDR2 FYNNEI. V was trimmed by 7 bases and J by 4 bases, leaving 22 bases between them. The CDR3 has 17 residues. Here the CDR3 reads CASTEDRGFTVNEKLFF. The CDR3 region has the DNA TGTGCCAGCACCGAGGATCGGGGTTTTACCGTTAATGAAAAACTGTTTTTT.

This clone has just one count. The gene calls are TRBV6-5 and TRBJ1-1; D is ambiguous. The V gene lost 5 bases and the J gene lost 1 base, with 11 bases spanning the gap. The CDR3 runs 14 residues. CDR1 and CDR2 (germline): MNHEY, SVGAGI. The CDR3 coding sequence is TGTGCCAGCAGTCCCCTGGCGGGGAACACTGAAGCTTTCTTT. Its translation is CASSPLAGNTEAFF.

This sequence joins TRBV5-1 and TRBJ1-6, with TRBD1 matching over 8 bases. Trimming at V came to 4 bases and at J to 9 bases, leaving 12 bases not matched to a gene. CDR1 and CDR2 (germline): SGHRS, YFSETQ. The CDR3 length is 16 residues. CDR3 region: CASSIAPDRVSSPLHF. In nucleotides, the CDR3 is TGCGCCAGCAGCATCGCGCCGGACAGGGTCTCTTCACCCCTCCACTTT.

The gene calls are TRBV24-1 and TRBJ2-3; D might be TRBD1 or TRBD2, each matching 5 bases. The CDR3 has 18 amino acids. V dropped 3 bases and J dropped 1 base, with 19 bases sitting between them. Germline V gene sequence: CDR1 KGHDR, CDR2 SFDVKD. This CDR3 is CATSDTHYIGDGTDTQYF. The CDR3 region has the DNA TGTGCCACCAGTGATACGCACTATATCGGGGACGGCACAGATACGCAGTATTTT.

The chain combines TRBV19 with TRBJ2-1, with 8 bases matching TRBD2. The CDR3 sequence is 15 residues long. Germline trimming cut 5 bases from V and 1 base from J; bases unmatched to any gene: 4. Germline CDR1 is LNHDA and CDR2 is SQIVND (reference sequence). In nucleotides, the CDR3 is TGTGCCAGTAGTCGGGCGGGGGGATCCTACAATGAGCAGTTCTTC. Translating gives CASSRAGGSYNEQFF.

The rearrangement uses TRBV5-1 and TRBJ1-1; the D is unclear. The CDR3 covers 14 residues. CDR1 is SGHRS, CDR2 YFSETQ, per germline. The germline V and J ends were trimmed by 4 bases and 1 base, with 11 bases remaining between them. Here the CDR3 reads CASSPRTRNTEAFF. The CDR3 DNA reads TGCGCCAGCAGCCCCAGGACCCGGAACACTGAAGCTTTCTTT.

The CDR3 region is CASSIGQEQYF. The CDR3 DNA reads as TGTGCCAGCAGCATAGGACAGGAGCAGTACTTC. J is TRBJ2-7 and V is TRBV11-3, with a possible D match to TRBD1 (6 bases). The germline V gene encodes CDR1 SGHNT and CDR2 YENEEA. The V end lost 5 bases, the J end lost 7 bases, and 9 bases lay between the germline ends. The CDR3 runs to 11 residues.

The chain uses TRBV9 and TRBJ2-1; weak D call: TRBD2 (7 bases). The CDR3 covers 18 residues. Germline CDR1 and CDR2: SGDLS and YYNGEE. V gave up 2 bases and J gave up 0 bases, with 18 bases separating them. The CDR3 protein is CASSVLSGGRGSYNEQFF. CDR3 DNA sequence: TGTGCCAGCAGCGTGTTATCCGGGGGGCGAGGCTCCTACAATGAGCAGTTCTTC.

The CDR3: CASSLPASEYGEQFF. For the CDR3, the DNA is TGTGCCAGCAGCTTACCGGCTAGCGAGTACGGTGAGCAGTTCTTC. The rearrangement links TRBV13 to TRBJ2-1, with a possible D match to TRBD2 (6 bases). The CDR3 runs 15 residues. Germline V lookup: CDR1 PRHDT, CDR2 FYEKMQ (reference sequence). Trimming cost V 2 bases and J 9 bases, with 17 bases left between them.

This chain joins TRBV11-2 and TRBJ1-3; D gene unclear. The CDR3 sequence is 15 residues long. V lost 4 bases and J 2 bases, leaving 12 bases between the germline ends. Germline V CDR1 and CDR2: SGHAT, FQNNGV. CDR3 region: CASSSLTGPGNTIYF. The CDR3 region has the DNA TGTGCCAGCAGCTCTCTCACGGGTCCTGGAAACACCATATATTTT.

The rearrangement links TRBV7-2 to TRBJ2-2; 7 bases match TRBD1. After removal of 5 bases from V and 0 bases from J, the junction contained 6 bases not matched to a gene. The CDR3 contains 16 residues. The germline CDR1 and CDR2 sequences are SGHTA and FQGNSA. The CDR3, as DNA: TGTGCCAGCAGCCTACAGGGGCCCGCGAACACCGGGGAGCTGTTTTTT. It is translated as CASSLQGPANTGELFF.

This clone was detected ten times or more. V is TRBV6-1 and J is TRBJ2-2; D uncertain. Germline CDR1 MNHNS, CDR2 SASEGT. This CDR3 contains 17 residues. Deletions cut 2 bases from V and 1 base from J, with 14 bases between. This chain's CDR3 is CASSESALSGNTGELFF. For the CDR3, the DNA is TGTGCCAGCAGTGAATCTGCGCTGTCAGGGAACACCGGGGAGCTGTTTTTT.

V and J are TRBV6-2 or TRBV6-3 and TRBJ2-1; 11 nucleotides match TRBD2. The CDR3 runs 16 residues. Germline V gene data show CDR1 as MNHEY and CDR2 as SVGEGT. The ends lost 5 bases at V and 12 bases at J; junction bases unmatched: 15. In DNA, the CDR3 is TGTGCCAGCAGTCTAGGTAGCGGGAGGGCCCAATTAGGGCAGTTCTTC. Translation gives CASSLGSGRAQLGQFF.

The chain combines TRBV7-8 with TRBJ1-5, with D uncertain. The CDR3 sequence is 18 residues long. Germline V gives CDR1 SGHVS, CDR2 FQNEAQ. V was shortened by 1 base and J by 5 bases, with 21 bases between the two germline ends. CDR3 sequence (DNA): TGTGCCAGCAGCTTAGGCCGGTCGGTGATTTCAGACTATCAGCCCCAGCATTTT. Translation gives CASSLGRSVISDYQPQHF.

The chain is built from TRBV7-3 and TRBJ2-6; D is uncertain. This CDR3 is built from 14 residues. V was clipped by 2 bases and J by 2 bases, with 4 bases between them. Germline V gives CDR1 SGHTA, CDR2 FQGTGA. CDR3 nucleotides: TGTGCCAGCAGCTTACGGCCTGGGGCCAACGTCCTGACTTTC. Its translation is CASSLRPGANVLTF.

The chain joins TRBV5-1 to TRBJ2-1; D unresolved. CDR3 length equals 15 residues. The germline V gene encodes CDR1 SGHRS and CDR2 YFSETQ. V lost 4 bases and J 4 bases, leaving 15 bases between the germline ends. Here the CDR3 DNA reads TGCGCCAGCAGCCAGGTGTCAGGCGGATACAATGAGCAGTTCTTC. Residues: CASSQVSGGYNEQFF. The full variable domain, completed using reference TRBV5-1 and TRBJ2-1, is KAGVTQTPRYLIKTRGQQVTLSCSPISGHRSVSWYQQTPGQGLQFLFEYFSETQRNKGNFPGRFSGRQFSNSRSEMNVSTLELGDSALYLCASSQVSGGYNEQFFGPGTRLTVL.

The rearrangement joins TRBV7-3 to TRBJ2-5, with D tentatively TRBD2 (6 bases). The germline V gene encodes CDR1 SGHTA and CDR2 FQGTGA. V dropped 2 bases and J dropped 1 base, with 14 bases sitting between them. The CDR3 runs to 16 residues. The CDR3: CASSLGYGGGQETQYF. CDR3 nucleotides: TGTGCCAGCAGCTTAGGGTATGGGGGAGGCCAAGAGACCCAGTACTTC.

This chain uses TRBV7-2 with TRBJ2-5; D tentatively fits TRBD1 or TRBD2 (5 bases each). The V gene's germline CDR1 is SGHTA and CDR2 FQGNSA. The CDR3 extends over 16 amino acids. V was trimmed by 1 base and J by 5 bases, leaving 17 bases between them. CDR3 bases: TGTGCCAGCAGCTTAGGGCTCGCCAGAGGGGACGAGACCCAGTACTTC. This codes for CASSLGLARGDETQYF.

Turning to this clone: Additional DNA sequences in this sample encode the identical CDR3. The chain carries TRBV18 and TRBJ1-1; D ambiguous. Germline V gene sequence: CDR1 KGHSH, CDR2 LQKENI. With 3 bases removed from V and 2 bases from J, the gap between germline ends came to 7 bases. The CDR3 runs 13 residues. CDR3 nucleotide sequence: TGTGCCAGCTCACCTACCCTTAACACTGAAGCTTTCTTT. This sequence encodes CASSPTLNTEAFF.

The V call is TRBV2, the J call TRBJ2-5; 9 nucleotides agree with TRBD1. Germline CDR1 is SNHLY and CDR2 is FYNNEI. The CDR3 has 12 residues. Germline trimming cut 10 bases from V and 5 bases from J; bases unmatched to any gene: 5. The CDR3 region is CATTGTGETQYF. DNA for the CDR3: TGTGCCACCACCGGGACAGGGGAGACCCAGTACTTC.